This T cell receptor (beta chain) was profiled in a study of cytomegalovirus exposure and HLA in healthy donors. The wider study: The 130 or so validation repertoires used the same platform as the roughly 670 first-cohort repertoires (as reported by a later analysis).

The donors were members of the roughly 120-subject validation cohort (separate from the approximately 670-subject first cohort). Deletions cut 0 bases from V and 3 bases from J, with 9 bases between. CDR1 is SGHTA and CDR2 is FQGTGA in the germline V gene. This CDR3 is 14 amino acids long. Generated by immunoSEQ multiplex PCR, the TCRdb table keeps only in-frame clones and is missing some. The sample consists of some 170,000 clones, over 85% of them appearing once. In regard to this clone: Its specificity is unknown.

Study findings and constraints: Subsequent analysis of the 120 or so validation repertoires found a tendency for first-cohort TCR clusters to co-occur. The study found most TCR sequences rare, yet found some public TCRs in many donors.

This TCR came from a young woman in good health and CMV-seropositive. This rearrangement joins TRBV7-3 to TRBJ2-7; D may be TRBD1 (5 bases). Sequencing used PBMCs. Here the CDR3 reads CASSLTGPGYEQYF. The DNA of the CDR3 is TGTGCCAGCAGCTTAACGGGGCCAGGCTACGAGCAGTACTTC.